This record covers a single T cell receptor (beta chain). The data were obtained in a study of blood T cell repertoires in COVID-19. Overall study: PBMCs, B-cell-depleted T cells, or T cells were the source of the cDNA or gDNA that made up the material.

Trimming removed 3 bases from V and 8 bases from J, with 8 bases in between. The CDR3 loop spans 11 amino acids. Germline V gene lookup returns CDR1 DFQATT and CDR2 SNEGSKA (reference sequence). Method: immunoSEQ multiplex PCR; TCRdb's copy keeps in-frame clones and lacks some. The table lists 53,000 or so clones, about 76% of them singletons, with 43% in the top ten. The sequence derives from a man between 70 and 80 years old with active or convalescent COVID-19. This sequence joins TRBV20-1 and TRBJ1-5, with D possibly TRBD1 on 5 matching bases. The sequenced material came from peripheral blood. The CDR3 sequence is CSARGGEPQHF. DNA of the CDR3: TGCAGTGCTAGGGGGGGGGAGCCCCAGCATTTT.